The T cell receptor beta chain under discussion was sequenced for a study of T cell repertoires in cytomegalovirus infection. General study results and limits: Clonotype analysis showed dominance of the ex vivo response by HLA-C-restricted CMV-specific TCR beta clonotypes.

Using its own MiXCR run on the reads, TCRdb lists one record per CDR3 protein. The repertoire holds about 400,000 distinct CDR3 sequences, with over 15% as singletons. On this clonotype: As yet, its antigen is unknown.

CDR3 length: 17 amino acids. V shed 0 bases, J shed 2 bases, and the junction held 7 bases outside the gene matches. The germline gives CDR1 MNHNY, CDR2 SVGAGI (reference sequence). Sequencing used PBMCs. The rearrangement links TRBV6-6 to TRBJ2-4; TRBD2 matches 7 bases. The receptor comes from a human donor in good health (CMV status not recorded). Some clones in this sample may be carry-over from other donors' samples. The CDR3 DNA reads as TGTGCCAGCAGTTACTCGAGCGGGGCCGGAACCAAAAACATTCAGTACTTC. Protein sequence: CASSYSSGAGTKNIQYF.